The entry below gives a single TCR beta chain sequence along with its context. The antigen remains unidentified. The sample is drawn from a study of cytomegalovirus exposure and HLA in healthy donors. Study details: In terms of ancestry, the Caucasian-associated cluster contained roughly four fifths of the 300 to 400 genotyped donors.

Overall study findings and caveats: In a later analysis, compared with equally common non-associated chains, HLA-associated beta chains were more expanded.

Germline CDR1 is SEHNR and CDR2 is FQNEAQ (reference sequence). This CDR3 has 14 residues. This PCR relied on a set of 60 Vbeta primers and 13 Jbeta primers. In the original workflow: A later analysis tallied approximately 80 million unique TCR beta chains, 8.5 million to 11 million of them shared. The assay was immunoSEQ multiplex PCR, and TCRdb's table has in-frame clones only and misses some. The DNA gave D and trimming, while V, J and clone size come from that table. The profile shows 130,000 or so clones, around four fifths of them singletons. The specimen sequenced was PBMCs. This TCR came from a man younger than 45 in good health and CMV-seronegative. The V gene is TRBV7-9, the J gene TRBJ2-5, with TRBD2 identical over 10 bases. The J call may be faulty, since TRBJ2-7 better matches the DNA end. CDR3: CASSYLAGEGEQYF. The CDR3 DNA reads as TGTGCCAGCAGTTACCTAGCGGGAGAAGGCGAGCAGTACTTC.